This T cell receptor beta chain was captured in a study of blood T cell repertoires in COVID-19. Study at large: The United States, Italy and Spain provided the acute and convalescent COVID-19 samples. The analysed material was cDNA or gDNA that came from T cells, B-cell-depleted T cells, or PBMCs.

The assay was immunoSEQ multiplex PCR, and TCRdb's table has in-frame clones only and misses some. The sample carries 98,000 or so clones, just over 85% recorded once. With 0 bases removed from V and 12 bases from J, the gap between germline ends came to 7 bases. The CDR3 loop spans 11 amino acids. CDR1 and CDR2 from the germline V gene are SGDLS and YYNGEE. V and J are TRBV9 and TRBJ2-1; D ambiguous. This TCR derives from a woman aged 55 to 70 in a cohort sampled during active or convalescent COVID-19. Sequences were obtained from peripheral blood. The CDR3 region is CASSVGVSQFF. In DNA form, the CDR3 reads TGTGCCAGCAGCGTAGGTGTCTCGCAGTTCTTC.